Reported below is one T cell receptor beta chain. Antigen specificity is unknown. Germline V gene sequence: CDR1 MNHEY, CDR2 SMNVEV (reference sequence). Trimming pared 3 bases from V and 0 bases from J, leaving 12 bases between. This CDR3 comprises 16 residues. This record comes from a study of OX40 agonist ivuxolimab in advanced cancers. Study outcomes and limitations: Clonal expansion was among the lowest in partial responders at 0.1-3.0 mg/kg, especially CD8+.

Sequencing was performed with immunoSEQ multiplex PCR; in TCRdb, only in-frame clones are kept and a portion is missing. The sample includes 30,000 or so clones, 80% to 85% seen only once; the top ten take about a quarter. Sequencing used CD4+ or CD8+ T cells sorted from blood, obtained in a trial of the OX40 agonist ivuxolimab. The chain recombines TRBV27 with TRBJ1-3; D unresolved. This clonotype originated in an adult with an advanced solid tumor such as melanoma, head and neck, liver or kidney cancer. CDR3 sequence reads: CASSFGLPSSGNTIYF. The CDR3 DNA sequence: TGTGCCAGCAGTTTCGGGTTACCGAGCTCTGGAAACACCATATATTTT.